These 22 T cell receptor beta chains originate from one sample sequenced in a study of shared clonotypes between healthy human individuals. Some clones are missing from TCRdb's copy, which holds only in-frame ones; the method was immunoSEQ multiplex PCR. The sample lists about 600,000 clones; approximately 97% were seen once. Sequenced: naive CD4+ T cells sorted from blood. Subset specified: CD45RA+ positively selected. The source of these receptors is a young woman in good health.

The V and J genes are TRBV2 and TRBJ2-7, with 10 bases lining up with TRBD1. Germline V gene data show CDR1 as SNHLY and CDR2 as FYNNEI. V lost 8 bases to trimming and J lost 2 bases; unmatched junction nucleotides: 3. This CDR3 has 13 amino acids. The CDR3 region has the DNA TGTGCCAGCGCCGGGACAGGGGCCTACGAGCAGTACTTC. This codes for CASAGTGAYEQYF.

The V call is TRBV11-3, the J call TRBJ2-5, with D unclear. CDR1 is SGHNT and CDR2 is YENEEA in the germline V gene. Trimming pared 3 bases from V and 2 bases from J, leaving 7 bases between. The CDR3 has 13 residues. CDR3 region: CASSFRPQETQYF. As DNA, the CDR3 is TGTGCCAGCAGCTTTCGTCCGCAAGAGACCCAGTACTTC.

V and J are TRBV28 and TRBJ1-3; tentatively, D is TRBD1 (6 bases). The CDR3 length is 16 residues. Germline assignment: CDR1 MDHEN and CDR2 SYDVKM. With 2 bases removed from V and 2 bases from J, the gap between germline ends came to 13 bases. The DNA for the CDR3 is TGTGCCAGCAGTTTACCCCGCAGGGGAGCTGGAAACACCATATATTTT. Amino acids: CASSLPRRGAGNTIYF. Based on the CDR3 plus reference TRBV28 and TRBJ1-3, the full variable domain is DVKVTQSSRYLVKRTGEKVFLECVQDMDHENMFWYRQDPGLGLRLIYFSYDVKMKEKGDIPEGYSVSREKKERFSLILESASTNQTSMYLCASSLPRRGAGNTIYFGEGSWLTVV.

The rearrangement links TRBV9 to TRBJ2-1; possibly TRBD2 for D (6 bases). Trimming removed 4 bases at V and 0 bases at J, with 11 bases between. Per the germline V gene, CDR1 is SGDLS and CDR2 is YYNGEE. CDR3 size: 15 residues. The CDR3 sequence is CASSLTSRSYNEQFF. CDR3 DNA: TGTGCCAGCAGCCTCACTAGCCGCTCCTACAATGAGCAGTTCTTC. The full variable domain, rest sourced from reference TRBV9 and TRBJ2-1, is DSGVTQTPKHLITATGQRVTLRCSPRSGDLSVYWYQQSLDQGLQFLIQYYNGEERAKGNILERFSAQQFPDLHSELNLSSLELGDSALYFCASSLTSRSYNEQFFGPGTRLTVL.

The sample holds one count of this clone. V and J are TRBV25-1 and TRBJ2-7; D possibly matches TRBD1 or TRBD2 (5 bases each). Trimming shortened V by 2 bases and J by 6 bases, and 17 bases separated the two germline ends. Germline CDR1 reads MGHDK; CDR2 reads SYGVNS. The CDR3 contains 15 residues. This chain's CDR3 is CASSEHGDPGGEQYF. The CDR3 DNA reads as TGTGCCAGCAGTGAACACGGGGACCCCGGCGGCGAGCAGTACTTC.

V gene TRBV19 combines with J gene TRBJ1-1; D not resolved. Germline V gene lookup returns CDR1 LNHDA and CDR2 SQIVND (reference sequence). With 3 bases removed from V and 3 bases from J, the gap between germline ends came to 11 bases. This CDR3 spans 14 amino acids. The CDR3 protein is CASSILHSDTEAFF. For the CDR3, the DNA is TGTGCCAGTAGTATCTTGCACAGCGACACTGAAGCTTTCTTT. Full variable domain (outside the CDR3, taken from reference TRBV19 and TRBJ1-1): DGGITQSPKYLFRKEGQNVTLSCEQNLNHDAMYWYRQDPGQGLRLIYYSQIVNDFQKGDIAEGYSVSREKKESFPLTVTSAQKNPTAFYLCASSILHSDTEAFFGQGTRLTVV.

The V gene is TRBV5-1, the J gene TRBJ2-2; D gene ambiguous. The CDR3 covers 14 residues. Trimming took 2 bases from V and 6 from J, leaving 11 bases between them. Germline V lookup: CDR1 SGHRS, CDR2 YFSETQ. This CDR3 is CASSFHGDAGELFF. The CDR3 DNA reads as TGCGCCAGCAGCTTTCACGGAGACGCCGGGGAGCTGTTTTTT.

The V call is TRBV5-4, the J call TRBJ2-1, with 12 nucleotides matching TRBD2. From germline, CDR1 is SGHNT and CDR2 YYREEE (reference sequence). The CDR3 contains 17 residues. After removal of 4 bases from V and 9 bases from J, the junction contained 14 bases not matched to a gene. The CDR3 loop reads CASSVLLTSGSFSEQFF. The CDR3 bases are TGTGCCAGCAGCGTCCTATTGACTAGCGGGAGCTTTAGTGAGCAGTTCTTC.

This rearrangement joins TRBV28 to TRBJ2-1; D may be TRBD2 (5 bases). CDR3 length: 17 residues. Trimming left V 1 base short and J 4 bases short, with 17 bases between. Germline CDR1 MDHEN, CDR2 SYDVKM. The CDR3 sequence: CASSLSEVALVYNEQFF. Here the CDR3 DNA reads TGTGCCAGCAGTTTATCGGAGGTTGCTTTGGTTTACAATGAGCAGTTCTTC. The variable domain in full, with the rest retrieved from reference TRBV28 and TRBJ2-1, is DVKVTQSSRYLVKRTGEKVFLECVQDMDHENMFWYRQDPGLGLRLIYFSYDVKMKEKGDIPEGYSVSREKKERFSLILESASTNQTSMYLCASSLSEVALVYNEQFFGPGTRLTVL.

V gene TRBV28 combines with J gene TRBJ1-4; a weak D match, TRBD1 (5 bases). Germline V gene data show CDR1 as MDHEN and CDR2 as SYDVKM. V shed 2 bases and J shed 5 bases, with 9 bases lying between them. This CDR3 contains 14 residues. CDR3 coding DNA: TGTGCCAGCAGTTTAGGCAGGGTCAATGAAAAACTGTTTTTT. It codes for CASSLGRVNEKLFF.

The chain is built from TRBV5-1 and TRBJ1-2; D is perhaps TRBD1 (5 bases). CDR3 length: 17 amino acids. The germline V gene has CDR1 SGHRS and CDR2 YFSETQ. V shed 4 bases and J shed 0 bases, with 19 bases lying between them. The CDR3 DNA is TGCGCCAGCAGCCAGAGCAGGGAGTCGCCCGCTAACTATGGCTACACCTTC. Amino acid sequence: CASSQSRESPANYGYTF.

The chain carries TRBV18 and TRBJ1-5, with 11 bases that match TRBD1. Unmatched junction bases numbered 1, after V lost 6 bases and J lost 6 bases. From germline, CDR1 is KGHSH and CDR2 LQKENI. CDR3 length: 13 residues. CDR3 region: CASSGTGGQPQHF. CDR3 DNA: TGTGCCAGCTCCGGGACAGGGGGTCAGCCCCAGCATTTT.

The V gene is TRBV21-1, the J gene TRBJ1-2; the tabulated D call, TRBD1, remains unverified against the DNA. TRBV21-1 corresponds to a pseudogene. CDR3 size: 13 residues. The CDR3 sequence is CASSKGAGYGYTF. For the CDR3, the DNA is TGTGCCAGCAGCAAAGGGGCAGGGTATGGCTACACCTTC.

The genes are TRBV27 and TRBJ2-1; D is ambiguous. The germline V gene has CDR1 MNHEY and CDR2 SMNVEV (reference sequence). V gave up 4 bases and J gave up 11 bases, with 12 bases separating them. The CDR3 runs to 12 residues. The CDR3 loop is CASSSGLTKQFF. The CDR3 DNA is TGTGCCAGCAGTTCGGGCCTCACCAAGCAGTTCTTC.

This chain connects TRBV29-1 to TRBJ2-5; D could derive from TRBD1 or TRBD2 (5 bases each). V lost 4 bases and J 4 bases, leaving 13 bases between the germline ends. This CDR3 is built from 13 residues. CDR1 is SQVTM and CDR2 is ANQGSEA in the germline V gene. Written as DNA, the CDR3 is TGCAGCGTTGCAGGGAGAATGGTAGAGACCCAGTACTTC. Residues: CSVAGRMVETQYF. Filled out from reference TRBV29-1 and TRBJ2-5, the complete variable domain reads SAVISQKPSRDICQRGTSLTIQCQVDSQVTMMFWYRQQPGQSLTLIATANQGSEATYESGFVIDKFPISRPNLTFSTLTVSNMSPEDSSIYLCSVAGRMVETQYFGPGTRLLVL.

As DNA, the CDR3 is TGCGCCAGCAGCAGCCGTGGTGGGAGTTCTGACATTCAGTACTTC. This sequence encodes CASSSRGGSSDIQYF. The rearrangement links TRBV5-1 to TRBJ2-4, with D possibly matching TRBD2 (5 bases). Trimming left V 4 bases short and J 8 bases short, with 19 bases between. CDR1 is SGHRS, CDR2 YFSETQ, per germline. The CDR3 length is 15 residues.

This clone appeared once. This rearrangement joins TRBV15 to TRBJ2-1, with TRBD2 matching over 10 bases. The V gene end was trimmed by 2 bases and the J gene end by 4 bases; junction bases not matched to a gene: 11. The CDR3 spans 18 residues. Germline lookup yields CDR1 LNHNV and CDR2 YYDKDF (reference sequence). CDR3 nucleotide sequence: TGTGCCACCAGCAGAAAAAGAAGCGGGAGGGACTTTTACAATGAGCAGTTCTTC. Amino acid sequence: CATSRKRSGRDFYNEQFF. Drawing the rest from reference TRBV15 and TRBJ2-1, the complete variable domain is DAMVIQNPRYQVTQFGKPVTLSCSQTLNHNVMYWYQQKSSQAPKLLFHYYDKDFNNEADTPDNFQSRRPNTSFCFLDIRSPGLGDTAMYLCATSRKRSGRDFYNEQFFGPGTRLTVL.

This chain links TRBV4-1 with TRBJ2-7; 9 nucleotides match TRBD1. With V trimmed by 3 bases and J by 0 bases, 6 bases remained unmatched. CDR3 size: 16 residues. The germline V gene encodes CDR1 MGHRA and CDR2 YSYEKL. CDR3 protein: CASSQNTGGGSYEQYF. The CDR3, as DNA: TGCGCCAGCAGCCAGAATACAGGGGGCGGCTCCTACGAGCAGTACTTC.

The chain combines TRBV5-1 with TRBJ1-1; D ambiguous. Germline values: CDR1 SGHRS, CDR2 YFSETQ. The CDR3 consists of 15 residues. V lost 1 base and J 1 base, leaving 11 bases between the germline ends. This CDR3 is CASSLNTDRNTEAFF. The CDR3, as DNA: TGCGCCAGCAGCTTGAATACCGATCGGAACACTGAAGCTTTCTTT. Complete variable domain (other parts from reference TRBV5-1 and TRBJ1-1): KAGVTQTPRYLIKTRGQQVTLSCSPISGHRSVSWYQQTPGQGLQFLFEYFSETQRNKGNFPGRFSGRQFSNSRSEMNVSTLELGDSALYLCASSLNTDRNTEAFFGQGTRLTVV.

The chain employs TRBV5-1 and TRBJ1-4; D unclear. Germline V CDR1 and CDR2: SGHRS, YFSETQ. Trimming stripped 7 bases from V and 1 base from J, with 11 bases between. CDR3 length: 14 amino acids. CDR3 sequence (DNA): TGCGCCAGCTCGCGAGGAGGAACTAATGAAAAACTGTTTTTT. Translation gives CASSRGGTNEKLFF.

This chain links TRBV18 with TRBJ1-4; 8 nucleotides match TRBD1. The CDR3 consists of 15 residues. The V gene end was trimmed by 2 bases and the J gene end by 4 bases; junction bases not matched to a gene: 3. Germline lookup yields CDR1 KGHSH and CDR2 LQKENI. The CDR3 reads CASSPGTGFNEKLFF. CDR3 DNA: TGTGCCAGCTCACCAGGGACAGGTTTTAATGAAAAACTGTTTTTT. The variable domain in full, completed from reference TRBV18 and TRBJ1-4, reads NAGVMQNPRHLVRRRGQEARLRCSPMKGHSHVYWYRQLPEEGLKFMVYLQKENIIDESGMPKERFSAEFPKEGPSILRIQQVVRGDSAAYFCASSPGTGFNEKLFFGSGTQLSVL.

The V gene is TRBV5-1, the J gene TRBJ2-3, with TRBD2 identical over 7 bases. CDR1 and CDR2 from the germline V gene are SGHRS and YFSETQ. The J segment lost 3 bases and the V segment lost 2 bases, leaving 9 bases of the junction unmatched. This CDR3 is 16 amino acids long. The CDR3 nucleotides read TGCGCCAGCAGCTTTGCCAGGGAGGGTCCGACAGATACGCAGTATTTT. Protein sequence: CASSFAREGPTDTQYF. Supplemented by reference TRBV5-1 and TRBJ2-3, the full variable domain reads KAGVTQTPRYLIKTRGQQVTLSCSPISGHRSVSWYQQTPGQGLQFLFEYFSETQRNKGNFPGRFSGRQFSNSRSEMNVSTLELGDSALYLCASSFAREGPTDTQYFGPGTRLTVL.